This T cell receptor (beta chain) was sequenced for a study of blood T cells in healthy people across ages. Study-wide context: About one barcoded TCR beta cDNA was captured per two T cells.

On this clonotype: Its antigen is still unknown.

Every donor contributed roughly 10 milliliters of peripheral blood by blood draw. V lost 6 bases and J 1 base, leaving 11 bases between the germline ends. Germline V gives CDR1 SGHRS, CDR2 YFSETQ. The CDR3 totals 13 residues. Overall study findings and caveats: Greater diversity and more naive CD4+ cells were seen in long-lived donors than in aged donors.

A second PCR, run for roughly 7 to 11 cycles, used a sample-barcoded 5' primer plus a J-beta primer mix. A template-switch adaptor that had 12 random nucleotides put a tag on each cDNA molecule. One entry per CDR3 protein results from TCRdb running MiXCR on the 5' RACE reads. The sample records roughly 800,000 distinct CDR3 sequences, 58% being singletons. The sequence was obtained from a young man in good health. V gene TRBV5-1 combines with J gene TRBJ2-7, with D perhaps assigned TRBD1 or TRBD2 (5 bases each). What was sequenced was blood. CDR3 in amino acids: CASKRGESYEQYF. The CDR3 DNA sequence: TGCGCCAGCAAGCGAGGGGAATCCTACGAGCAGTACTTC.